A single sample is the source of the 30 T cell receptor beta chains below, sequenced in a study of T-cell memory formation after mild COVID-19. TCRdb independently ran MiXCR on the 5' RACE reads; one entry per CDR3 protein. Counted here are 350,000 or so distinct CDR3 sequences, approximately 21% occurring once; the ten biggest clones make up approximately 13%. Sequencing used PBMCs or a T cell subset sorted from them (not recorded which). All receptors derive from an adult woman who had mild COVID-19 (a few samples of this study predate the infection). Cell type and time point are not known.

V gene TRBV12-3 or TRBV12-4 combines with J gene TRBJ1-2, with a possible D match to TRBD1 (6 bases). V was shortened by 3 bases and J by 8 bases, with 10 bases between the two germline ends. There are 12 residues in the CDR3. The CDR3 sequence is CASSLKGGGYTF. The CDR3 DNA reads TGTGCCAGCAGTTTGAAAGGGGGAGGCTACACCTTC.

In its sample, this clonotype was seen a few times. This chain links TRBV6-2 or TRBV6-3 with TRBJ2-3; 7 nucleotides match TRBD2. CDR1 is MNHEY, CDR2 SVGEGT, per germline. V dropped 0 bases and J dropped 10; count of bases not matched to a gene: 13. The CDR3 contains 16 residues. The chain's CDR3 is CASSYSGAGAPDAQYF. The CDR3, as DNA: TGTGCCAGCAGTTACTCCGGGGCGGGAGCCCCCGATGCGCAGTATTTT.

This chain links TRBV6-2 or TRBV6-3 with TRBJ2-7; D unclear. V was pared by 0 bases and J by 2 bases, with 11 bases between. Germline V gives CDR1 MNHEY, CDR2 SVGEGT. The CDR3 runs 15 residues. For the CDR3, the DNA is TGTGCCAGCAGTTACTCGCGCGATACGACCTACGAGCAGTACTTC. It is translated as CASSYSRDTTYEQYF.

This clonotype was counted only a few times. CDR3 coding DNA: TGCGCCAGCAGCCCTTGGACTAGCGGTAGCTCCTACAATGAGCAGTTCTTC. Its translation is CASSPWTSGSSYNEQFF. The genes are TRBV5-1 and TRBJ2-1, with 10 bases matching TRBD2. V shed 4 bases, J shed 0 bases, and the junction held 7 bases outside the gene matches. CDR3 length: 17 amino acids. In germline, CDR1 is SGHRS, CDR2 YFSETQ.

This clonotype has a handful of counts. The chain carries TRBV5-1 and TRBJ1-1; 7 bases map to TRBD1. Germline V gene data show CDR1 as SGHRS and CDR2 as YFSETQ. V lost 0 bases and J lost 5; bases outside the gene matches: 7. The CDR3 loop spans 15 amino acids. The CDR3 DNA reads TGCGCCAGCAGCTTGGGGCCTAGGGGGCTTACTGAAGCTTTCTTT. Translating it yields CASSLGPRGLTEAFF.

V and J are TRBV5-6 and TRBJ1-2, with D tentatively TRBD1 (6 bases). CDR1 and CDR2 from the germline V gene are SGHDT and YYEEEE. This CDR3 comprises 16 residues. V dropped 0 bases and J dropped 3 bases, with 15 bases sitting between them. CDR3 DNA: TGTGCCAGCAGCTTGGATGTGGGGGCGAACGACTATGGCTACACCTTC. As protein: CASSLDVGANDYGYTF.

This clonotype was seen only a few times. The V call is TRBV9, the J call TRBJ2-5; no reliable D call. CDR1 SGDLS and CDR2 YYNGEE come from the germline V gene. Between the trimmed V and J ends, which lost 1 base and 4 bases, there was a span of 8 bases. This CDR3 spans 13 amino acids. In nucleotides, the CDR3 is TGTGCCAGCAGCGTAACTTCTAGAGAGACCCAGTACTTC. Residues: CASSVTSRETQYF.

This clonotype appeared many times. The chain has TRBV2 and TRBJ1-4, with D perhaps matching TRBD1 (6 bases). Trimming took off 6 bases at V and 8 bases at J, with 10 bases between the two ends. Germline V CDR1 and CDR2: SNHLY, FYNNEI. The CDR3 length is 12 residues. The CDR3: CASRQGGEKLFF. CDR3 DNA sequence: TGTGCCAGCAGACAGGGTGGGGAAAAACTGTTTTTT.

This clonotype occurred a few times. The V gene is TRBV28, the J gene TRBJ1-1, with 10 bases that match TRBD1. The V gene's germline CDR1 is MDHEN and CDR2 SYDVKM. V lost 7 bases, J lost 0 bases, and 14 bases stayed unmatched. This CDR3 contains 18 residues. The CDR3 region has the DNA TGTGCCAGCACTAATCTCCCGGGACAGGGGAGGGTGAACACTGAAGCTTTCTTT. As protein: CASTNLPGQGRVNTEAFF.

The J gene is TRBJ2-1, the V gene TRBV24-1, with a possible D match to TRBD2 (6 bases). The V gene lost 1 base and the J gene lost 2 bases, with 11 bases spanning the gap. The CDR3 has 16 amino acids. Germline loops: CDR1 KGHDR, CDR2 SFDVKD. CDR3 nucleotides: TGTGCCACCAGTGATTTATCTAGCGTCGCCTACAATGAGCAGTTCTTC. It codes for CATSDLSSVAYNEQFF.

The chain is built from TRBV7-2 and TRBJ1-4; D possibly corresponds to TRBD1 (5 bases). In germline, CDR1 is SGHTA, CDR2 FQGNSA. The length of the CDR3 is 17 residues. The V gene lost 1 base and the J gene lost 5 bases, with 17 bases spanning the gap. DNA for the CDR3: TGTGCCAGCAGCTTAGTAGGAGGGACGGGAGGGAATGAAAAACTGTTTTTT. Translated, it gives CASSLVGGTGGNEKLFF.

This clonotype was seen more than once but under ten times. CDR3 in amino acids: CASSLAGTTYEQYF. The CDR3 DNA reads as TGCGCCAGCAGCTTGGCCGGGACCACCTACGAGCAGTACTTC. The chain employs TRBV5-1 and TRBJ2-7, with D perhaps given as TRBD1 or TRBD2 (5 bases each). The CDR3 contains 14 residues. The germline V and J ends were trimmed by 0 bases and 2 bases, with 9 bases remaining between them. CDR1 SGHRS and CDR2 YFSETQ come from the germline V gene.

This clonotype occurred a few times. The chain combines TRBV7-2 with TRBJ2-1, with D maybe TRBD2 (5 bases). Germline values: CDR1 SGHTA, CDR2 FQGNSA. V lost 10 bases and J 0 bases, leaving 13 bases between the germline ends. The CDR3 consists of 14 residues. DNA of the CDR3: TGTGCCACCAAACTAGGATCCTCCTACAATGAGCAGTTCTTC. Its protein product is CATKLGSSYNEQFF.

This clonotype was counted only a few times. The chain carries TRBV21-1 and TRBJ2-7; the D call in the table, TRBD1, was not verified against the DNA. TRBV21-1 is an annotated pseudogene. This CDR3 spans 18 amino acids. CDR3 region: CASSNPPICDGSSYEQYF. CDR3 bases: TGTGCCAGCAGCAATCCCCCCATATGTGACGGTAGCTCCTACGAGCAGTACTTC.

This chain connects TRBV10-3 to TRBJ2-5; TRBD2 agrees at 7 bases. The CDR3 has 16 residues. V lost 6 bases to trimming and J lost 1 base; unmatched junction nucleotides: 11. Germline values: CDR1 ENHRY, CDR2 SYGVKD. As DNA, the CDR3 is TGTGCCATCAGGGAGGGAGGGGCTGTTGGCCAAGAGACCCAGTACTTC. Its translation: CAIREGGAVGQETQYF.

V usage is TRBV25-1 and J usage is TRBJ2-7, with 7 bases fitting TRBD2. The CDR3 runs 14 residues. Trimming removed 3 bases from V and 7 bases from J; junction bases left unmatched: 9. The germline V gene encodes CDR1 MGHDK and CDR2 SYGVNS. The CDR3 protein is CASSEAGEAREQYF. Written as DNA, the CDR3 is TGTGCCAGCAGTGAGGCGGGGGAGGCAAGAGAGCAGTACTTC.

The chain combines TRBV2 with TRBJ1-1; D is ambiguous. In germline, CDR1 is SNHLY, CDR2 FYNNEI. The CDR3 is 13 residues long. V lost 1 base and J 4 bases, leaving 7 bases between the germline ends. The CDR3 coding sequence is TGTGCCAGCAGTGAAGGAGAACTCACTGAAGCTTTCTTT. This translates into CASSEGELTEAFF.

The chain recombines TRBV6-2 or TRBV6-3 with TRBJ2-6, with TRBD2 matching over 10 bases. This CDR3 spans 14 amino acids. The V gene's germline CDR1 is MNHEY and CDR2 SVGEGT. V lost 8 bases and J lost 4; bases outside the gene matches: 2. The CDR3 region has the DNA TGTGCCAGCGGGACTAGCGCCGGGGCCAACGTCCTGACTTTC. Translated: CASGTSAGANVLTF.

The genes are TRBV7-6 and TRBJ2-7, with D possibly matching TRBD2 (7 bases). Looked up from germline, CDR1 is SGHVS and CDR2 is FNYEAQ. This CDR3 region has 15 residues. Trimming took 1 base from V and 3 from J, leaving 13 bases between them. The CDR3, as DNA: TGTGCCAGCAGCTTAGGGGGAGGGGGGGTCTACGAGCAGTACTTC. Amino acids: CASSLGGGGVYEQYF.

The gene calls are TRBV4-1 and TRBJ1-2; D remains ambiguous. The CDR3 sequence is 13 residues long. In germline, CDR1 is MGHRA, CDR2 YSYEKL. Trimming removed 2 bases at V and 2 bases at J, with 6 bases between. The CDR3 nucleotides read TGCGCCAGCAGCCAAAGCAGAAACTATGGCTACACCTTC. Encoded protein: CASSQSRNYGYTF.

This clonotype was seen more than once but under ten times. The chain employs TRBV2 and TRBJ2-1; D is unresolved. V was shortened by 4 bases and J by 4 bases, with 5 bases between the two germline ends. The CDR3 contains 12 residues. Per the germline V gene, CDR1 is SNHLY and CDR2 is FYNNEI. The CDR3 region is CASSGWYNEQFF. The CDR3 nucleotides read TGTGCCAGCAGTGGGTGGTACAATGAGCAGTTCTTC. The full variable domain, in which reference TRBV2 and TRBJ2-1 provide the parts outside the CDR3, is EPEVTQTPSHQVTQMGQEVILRCVPISNHLYFYWYRQILGQKVEFLVSFYNNEISEKSEIFDDQFSVERPDGSNFTLKIRSTKLEDSAMYFCASSGWYNEQFFGPGTRLTVL.

This clonotype showed up just a few times. The V gene is TRBV19, the J gene TRBJ2-1, with 8 bases identical to TRBD1. The CDR3 has 14 amino acids. Germline V CDR1 and CDR2: LNHDA, SQIVND (reference sequence). V gave up 10 bases and J gave up 7 bases; unmatched junction bases: 12. In nucleotides, the CDR3 is TGTGCCACCTCCAGGGGGCGATTTTTAAATGAGCAGTTCTTC. Translating gives CATSRGRFLNEQFF.

This clonotype was recorded a few times. This rearrangement joins TRBV7-2 to TRBJ2-3, with D uncertain. The CDR3 is 14 residues long. V shed 1 base and J shed 6 bases, with 11 bases lying between them. From germline, CDR1 is SGHTA and CDR2 FQGNSA. The CDR3, as DNA: TGTGCCAGCAGCTTAGACGGCAGTCGGGATACGCAGTATTTT. This sequence encodes CASSLDGSRDTQYF.

In this sample, this clonotype turned up many times. The chain recombines TRBV10-3 with TRBJ2-7, with D unresolved. CDR1 is ENHRY, CDR2 SYGVKD, per germline. V was cut by 4 bases and J by 3 bases, with 16 bases left in between. The CDR3 is 15 residues long. Here the CDR3 DNA reads TGTGCCATCAGTGGGGGAACGGACCGCAACTACGAGCAGTACTTC. Residues: CAISGGTDRNYEQYF.

This rearrangement joins TRBV15 to TRBJ1-5; 7 nucleotides agree with TRBD1. J lost 5 bases, V lost 5 bases, and 6 bases had no gene match. The CDR3 has 14 residues. Per germline, CDR1 LNHNV and CDR2 YYDKDF (reference sequence). CDR3 region: CATSSDRVDQPQHF. CDR3 coding DNA: TGTGCCACCAGCTCTGACAGGGTTGATCAGCCCCAGCATTTT.

Only a few counts were recorded for this clonotype. The junction and the germline gene differ at one end; a read error may be behind it. This rearrangement joins TRBV7-2 to TRBJ2-3; 7 bases agree with TRBD2. CDR3 length: 14 amino acids. CDR1 is SGHTA and CDR2 is FQGNSA in the germline V gene. The CDR3 bases are TGTGCCAGCAGCCCCCGGACTAGTCCTCCCCTCCGGGATTTT. Protein: CASSPRTSPPLRDF.

This clonotype was seen a handful of times. The J gene is TRBJ1-2, the V gene TRBV7-9; D is uncertain. V was clipped by 5 bases and J by 3 bases, with 13 bases between them. CDR1 and CDR2 (germline): SEHNR, FQNEAQ (reference sequence). The CDR3 is 14 residues long. CDR3 in amino acids: CASSHSTVYYGYTF. The CDR3 DNA sequence: TGTGCCAGCAGCCATTCCACAGTTTACTATGGCTACACCTTC. Full variable domain (outside the CDR3, taken from reference TRBV7-9 and TRBJ1-2): DTGVSQNPRHKITKRGQNVTFRCDPISEHNRLYWYRQTLGQGPEFLTYFQNEAQLEKSRLLSDRFSAERPKGSFSTLEIQRTEQGDSAMYLCASSHSTVYYGYTFGSGTRLTVV.

This sequence joins TRBV10-3 and TRBJ1-1; tentatively, D is TRBD1 (6 bases). V gave up 7 bases and J gave up 0 bases, with 18 bases separating them. The CDR3 sequence is 16 residues long. Germline-derived CDR1 and CDR2 are ENHRY and SYGVKD. CDR3: CAIMGGKGGMNTEAFF. CDR3 nucleotides: TGTGCCATCATGGGGGGAAAGGGGGGAATGAACACTGAAGCTTTCTTT.

The chain couples TRBV18 to TRBJ2-3, with 10 bases lining up with TRBD2. This CDR3 contains 18 residues. Unmatched junction bases numbered 9, after V lost 3 bases and J lost 0 bases. In germline, CDR1 is KGHSH, CDR2 LQKENI. CDR3 protein: CASSPRGSGGASTDTQYF. In nucleotides, the CDR3 is TGTGCCAGCTCACCCCGCGGGAGCGGGGGGGCTAGCACAGATACGCAGTATTTT. The entire variable domain, with the rest obtained from reference TRBV18 and TRBJ2-3, is as follows: NAGVMQNPRHLVRRRGQEARLRCSPMKGHSHVYWYRQLPEEGLKFMVYLQKENIIDESGMPKERFSAEFPKEGPSILRIQQVVRGDSAAYFCASSPRGSGGASTDTQYFGPGTRLTVL.

V usage is TRBV12-3 or TRBV12-4 and J usage is TRBJ2-7; 8 bases are shared with TRBD1. J lost 6 bases, V lost 5 bases, and 12 bases had no gene match. The CDR3 totals 15 residues. For the CDR3, the DNA is TGTGCCAGCAGTCAAACAGGCAGGGGGCCTGGCGAGCAGTACTTC. Translated, it gives CASSQTGRGPGEQYF.